This TCR beta chain was identified during a study of blood T cells in healthy people across ages. Study-wide findings and caveats: Shifts in expanded clonotypes may have been confounded by donor CMV status, which was unknown. Estimated diversity that came from one million T cells was considered an underestimate.

Then a second PCR, running about 6 to 11 cycles, was carried out with a sample-barcoded 5' primer and a J-beta primer mix. TCRdb reprocessed the 5' RACE reads with MiXCR, giving one entry per CDR3 protein. Seen here are over 1,500,000 distinct CDR3 sequences, about two fifths observed once, and the top ten hold 23%. Note on this clonotype: Antigen specificity is unknown. At one end the junction does not follow the germline gene, possibly because of a read error.

The CDR3 totals 15 residues. Germline CDR1 and CDR2: SGHRS and YFSETQ. Drawing of peripheral blood yielded approximately 10 milliliters from each donor. The TCR comes from a human donor in good health. The sequencing input was blood. The chain recombines TRBV5-1 with TRBJ2-3, with D perhaps TRBD1 (6 bases). CDR3: CASSLDGQLTDAQYF. The CDR3 coding sequence is TGCGCCAGCAGCTTGGATGGACAGTTAACAGATGCGCAGTATTTT.